The 14 T cell receptor beta chains below come from one sample, sequenced in a study of T cell responses to AZD1222 COVID-19 vaccine. The data were produced by immunoSEQ multiplex PCR, yet TCRdb's version contains in-frame clones alone and is incomplete. The sample has around 83,000 clones, over 75% seen once. The specimen comprised peripheral blood, sampled 28 days after the second AZD1222 dose. Receptors were obtained from an adult who received the AZD1222 COVID-19 vaccine.

The J gene is TRBJ2-3, the V gene TRBV2; 7 positions match TRBD2. The CDR3 sequence is 14 residues long. Germline V gene sequence: CDR1 SNHLY, CDR2 FYNNEI. The J segment lost 2 bases and the V segment lost 6 bases, leaving 5 bases of the junction unmatched. Here the CDR3 DNA reads TGTGCCAGCAGCCGCGGGGGAGACACAGATACGCAGTATTTT. Its translation: CASSRGGDTDTQYF.

The chain links TRBV7-9 to TRBJ1-6, with 10 nucleotides matching TRBD1. The CDR3 spans 14 residues. The germline CDR1 and CDR2 sequences are SEHNR and FQNEAQ (reference sequence). J lost 6 bases, V lost 8 bases, and 4 bases had no gene match. The CDR3 DNA is TGTGCCAGCTCCGGACAGGGGGTTAATTCACCCCTCCACTTT. Translation: CASSGQGVNSPLHF.

The rearrangement uses TRBV11-2 and TRBJ2-1; D is unresolved. V lost 5 bases and J lost 3, with 8 bases in between. The CDR3 sequence is 13 residues long. Germline V CDR1 and CDR2: SGHAT, FQNNGV. As DNA, the CDR3 is TGTGCCAGCAGCCCCTTGAACTACAATGAGCAGTTCTTC. Amino acid sequence: CASSPLNYNEQFF. Looking up the rest from reference TRBV11-2 and TRBJ2-1 gives the full variable domain: EAGVAQSPRYKIIEKRQSVAFWCNPISGHATLYWYQQILGQGPKLLIQFQNNGVVDDSQLPKDRFSAERLKGVDSTLKIQPAKLEDSAVYLCASSPLNYNEQFFGPGTRLTVL.

The chain has TRBV5-4 and TRBJ1-1; tentative D call: TRBD1 (6 bases). Trimming removed 1 base from V and 0 bases from J, with 7 bases in between. Per the germline V gene, CDR1 is SGHNT and CDR2 is YYREEE (reference sequence). CDR3 length: 14 amino acids. CDR3 coding DNA: TGTGCCAGCAGCTTGACAGGGCTGAACACTGAAGCTTTCTTT. Translating gives CASSLTGLNTEAFF.

The chain carries TRBV6-2 or TRBV6-3 and TRBJ1-3; D is unclear. The CDR3 spans 15 residues. Trimming cost V 0 bases and J 1 base, with 7 bases left between them. CDR1 MNHEY and CDR2 SVGEGT come from the germline V gene. The CDR3: CASSYSSSSGNTIYF. The CDR3 region has the DNA TGTGCCAGCAGTTACTCGAGCAGTTCTGGAAACACCATATATTTT.

The V gene is TRBV29-1, the J gene TRBJ2-1; 11 positions match TRBD1. The CDR3 runs 13 residues. V trimming: 7 bases; J trimming: 7 bases; junction bases outside the gene matches: 6. CDR1 SQVTM and CDR2 ANQGSEA come from the germline V gene. CDR3 in DNA: TGCAGCGGCGGACAGGGGGCTGGGAATGAGCAGTTCTTC. It specifies CSGGQGAGNEQFF.

V and J are TRBV13 and TRBJ1-4, with no clear D. The CDR3 is made up of 14 amino acids. V was shortened by 3 bases and J by 5 bases, with 10 bases between the two germline ends. In germline, CDR1 is PRHDT, CDR2 FYEKMQ (reference sequence). CDR3 nucleotide sequence: TGTGCCAGCAGCTTCGGACTGCCCAATGAAAAACTGTTTTTT. The encoded protein is CASSFGLPNEKLFF.

The rearrangement links TRBV5-1 to TRBJ2-7, with 12 bases aligning to TRBD1. Germline V CDR1 and CDR2: SGHRS, YFSETQ. Trimming removed 4 bases from V and 6 bases from J; junction bases left unmatched: 8. This CDR3 region has 15 residues. The CDR3 DNA reads as TGCGCCAGCAGCCCGACTGGGACAGGGGGCGCCGAGCAGTACTTC. It translates to CASSPTGTGGAEQYF.

The chain couples TRBV19 to TRBJ1-2, with 7 bases fitting TRBD1. Unmatched junction bases numbered 4, after V lost 6 bases and J lost 0 bases. This CDR3 has 14 residues. CDR1 is LNHDA and CDR2 is SQIVND in the germline V gene (reference sequence). The CDR3 loop reads CASRRTGTNYGYTF. The CDR3 nucleotides read TGTGCCAGTAGGAGGACAGGCACTAACTATGGCTACACCTTC. Full variable domain (remainder filled in from reference TRBV19 and TRBJ1-2): DGGITQSPKYLFRKEGQNVTLSCEQNLNHDAMYWYRQDPGQGLRLIYYSQIVNDFQKGDIAEGYSVSREKKESFPLTVTSAQKNPTAFYLCASRRTGTNYGYTFGSGTRLTVV.

This clone was detected only a few times. In DNA, the CDR3 is TGTGCCAGCAGCTTAGACGGGGTTCGCGAGCAGTACTTC. Translated: CASSLDGVREQYF. The genes are TRBV11-3 and TRBJ2-7; D may be TRBD2 (5 bases). Germline-derived CDR1 and CDR2 are SGHNT and YENEEA. This CDR3 comprises 13 residues. The V gene lost 0 bases and the J gene lost 6 bases, with 9 bases spanning the gap.

The chain uses TRBV30 and TRBJ2-7, with a weak D call TRBD2 (6 bases). CDR3 length equals 13 residues. The germline V gene has CDR1 GTSNPN and CDR2 SVGIG (reference sequence). Trimming removed 4 bases from V and 4 bases from J, with 14 bases in between. The CDR3, as DNA: TGTGCCTGGACTAATCCCGGGGGATACGAGCAGTACTTC. Protein product: CAWTNPGGYEQYF.

The chain carries TRBV6-1 and TRBJ1-2, with D hard to call. The germline V gene has CDR1 MNHNS and CDR2 SASEGT. The CDR3 runs 15 residues. Trimming left V 3 bases short and J 4 bases short, with 15 bases between. The CDR3 DNA follows: TGTGCCAGCAGTGAGTCCGGGTCACCTTCCTATGGCTACACCTTC. Translating gives CASSESGSPSYGYTF.

This chain joins TRBV6-4 and TRBJ1-5, with D unclear. V was trimmed by 2 bases and J by 0 bases, leaving 11 bases between them. Looked up from germline, CDR1 is MRHNA and CDR2 is SNTAGT. This CDR3 spans 16 amino acids. The CDR3 sequence: CASSDERDISNQPQHF. The CDR3 DNA sequence: TGTGCCAGCAGTGACGAAAGAGATATTAGCAATCAGCCCCAGCATTTT.

This clone was picked up one time. This chain joins TRBV5-1 and TRBJ2-1; 13 positions agree with TRBD2. CDR3 size: 18 residues. The germline CDR1 and CDR2 sequences are SGHRS and YFSETQ. Trimming removed 0 bases from V and 0 bases from J; junction bases left unmatched: 3. The CDR3 DNA reads TGCGCCAGCAGCTTGGGGACTAGCGGGGGCCGCTCCTACAATGAGCAGTTCTTC. Its translation: CASSLGTSGGRSYNEQFF.